This T cell receptor (beta chain) was recovered during a study of T-cell reconstitution after alpha-beta-depleted transplantation in children. This CDR3 region has 13 residues. V gave up 0 bases and J gave up 5 bases; unmatched junction bases: 0. Germline lookup yields CDR1 MNHEY and CDR2 SMNVEV (reference sequence). Preparation of the TCRbeta library used unique molecular identifiers. TCRdb re-analysed the PCR reads in MiXCR, keeping a single row per CDR3 protein. The sample records some 500,000 distinct CDR3 sequences, about 17% being singletons. This clonotype was seen at least ten times. The sequence was obtained from a human donor who donated a stem cell graft to a child with acute lymphoblastic leukemia. Material: PBMCs from the stem cell graft donor, obtained from the stem cell graft. The gene calls are TRBV27 and TRBJ1-2, with TRBD1 matching 7 bases. The DNA of the CDR3 is TGTGCCAGCAGTTTATCGACAGGGTATGGCTACACCTTC. Translation gives CASSLSTGYGYTF.